A single T cell receptor beta chain is shown here with its context. The data were taken from a study of technical replicates of blood from a handful of donors. TCRdb's table, derived via immunoSEQ multiplex PCR, lists solely in-frame clones and lacks some. The sample consists of about 14,000 clones, roughly 84% of them appearing once. The CDR3 extends over 15 amino acids. From germline, CDR1 is SGHRS and CDR2 YFSETQ. V gave up 6 bases and J gave up 4 bases; unmatched junction bases: 7. V gene TRBV5-1 combines with J gene TRBJ2-1; 10 bases fit TRBD2. The receptor was isolated from a human donor in good health. The specimen sequenced was PBMCs. In DNA, the CDR3 is TGCGCCAGCAAGTGGTCTAGCGGGGGATACAATGAGCAGTTCTTC. Amino acid sequence: CASKWSSGGYNEQFF.